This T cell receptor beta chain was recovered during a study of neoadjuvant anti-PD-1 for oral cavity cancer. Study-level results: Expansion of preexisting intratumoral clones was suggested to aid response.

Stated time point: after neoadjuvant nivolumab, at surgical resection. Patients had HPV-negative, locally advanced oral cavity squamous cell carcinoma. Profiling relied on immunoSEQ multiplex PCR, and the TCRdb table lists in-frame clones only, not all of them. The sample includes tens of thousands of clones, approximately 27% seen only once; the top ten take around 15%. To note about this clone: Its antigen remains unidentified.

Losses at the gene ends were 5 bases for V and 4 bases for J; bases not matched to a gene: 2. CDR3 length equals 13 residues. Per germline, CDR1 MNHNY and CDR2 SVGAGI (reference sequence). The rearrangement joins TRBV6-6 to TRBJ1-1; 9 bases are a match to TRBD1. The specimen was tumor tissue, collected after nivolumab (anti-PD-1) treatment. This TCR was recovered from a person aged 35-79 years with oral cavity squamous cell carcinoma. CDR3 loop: CASSGTGSTEAFF. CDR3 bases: TGTGCCAGCAGTGGGACAGGGTCCACTGAAGCTTTCTTT.